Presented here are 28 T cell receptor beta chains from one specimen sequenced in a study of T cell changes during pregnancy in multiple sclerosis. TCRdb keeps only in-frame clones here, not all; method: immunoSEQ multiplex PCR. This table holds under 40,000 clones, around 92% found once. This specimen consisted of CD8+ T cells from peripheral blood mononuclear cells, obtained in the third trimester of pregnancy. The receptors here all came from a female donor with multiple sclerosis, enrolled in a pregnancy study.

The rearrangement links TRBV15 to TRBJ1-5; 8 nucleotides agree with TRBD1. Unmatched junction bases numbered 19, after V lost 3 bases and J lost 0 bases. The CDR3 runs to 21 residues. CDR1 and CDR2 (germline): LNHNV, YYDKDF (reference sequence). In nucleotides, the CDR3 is TGTGCCACCAGCAGTTTTCCCCCCCGTTCGGACAGGGACTATAGCAATCAGCCCCAGCATTTT. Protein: CATSSFPPRSDRDYSNQPQHF.

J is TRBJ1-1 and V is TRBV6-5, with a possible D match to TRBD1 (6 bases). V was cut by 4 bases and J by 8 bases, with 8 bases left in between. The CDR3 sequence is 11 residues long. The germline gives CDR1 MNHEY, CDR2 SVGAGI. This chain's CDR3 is CASSSGQEAFF. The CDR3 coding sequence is TGTGCCAGCAGTTCCGGACAGGAAGCTTTCTTT.

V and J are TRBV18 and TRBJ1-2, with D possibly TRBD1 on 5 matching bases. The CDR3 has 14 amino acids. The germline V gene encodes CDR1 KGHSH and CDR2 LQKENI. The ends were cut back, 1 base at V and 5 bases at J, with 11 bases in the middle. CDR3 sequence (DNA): TGTGCCAGCTCACCACTGACAGTACGGTATGGCTACACCTTC. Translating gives CASSPLTVRYGYTF.

The CDR3 is CASRGQDSYEQYF. The DNA for the CDR3 is TGTGCCAGCAGGGGACAGGATTCCTACGAGCAGTACTTC. V usage is TRBV11-1 and J usage is TRBJ2-7; 8 nucleotides match TRBD1. Germline V gene sequence: CDR1 SGHAT, CDR2 FQDESV (reference sequence). Trimming removed 6 bases from V and 1 base from J; junction bases left unmatched: 2. This CDR3 spans 13 amino acids.

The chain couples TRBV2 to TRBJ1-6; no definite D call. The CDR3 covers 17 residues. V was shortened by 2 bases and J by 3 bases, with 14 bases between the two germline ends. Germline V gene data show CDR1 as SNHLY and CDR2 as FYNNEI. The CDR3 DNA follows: TGTGCCAGCAGTGAACAACGGAGGGAAGGCTATAATTCACCCCTCCACTTT. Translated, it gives CASSEQRREGYNSPLHF.

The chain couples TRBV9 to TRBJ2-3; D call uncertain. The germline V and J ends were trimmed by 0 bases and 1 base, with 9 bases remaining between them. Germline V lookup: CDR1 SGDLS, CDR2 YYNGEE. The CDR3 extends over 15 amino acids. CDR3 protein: CASSVADWGTDTQYF. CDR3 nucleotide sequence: TGTGCCAGCAGCGTAGCTGACTGGGGCACAGATACGCAGTATTTT.

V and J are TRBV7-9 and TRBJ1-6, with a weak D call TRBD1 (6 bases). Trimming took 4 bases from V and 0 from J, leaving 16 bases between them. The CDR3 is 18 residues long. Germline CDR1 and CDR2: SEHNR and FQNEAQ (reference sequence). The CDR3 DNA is TGTGCCAGCAGCTCCCGGACAGCAATTAGCTCCTATAATTCACCCCTCCACTTT. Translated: CASSSRTAISSYNSPLHF.

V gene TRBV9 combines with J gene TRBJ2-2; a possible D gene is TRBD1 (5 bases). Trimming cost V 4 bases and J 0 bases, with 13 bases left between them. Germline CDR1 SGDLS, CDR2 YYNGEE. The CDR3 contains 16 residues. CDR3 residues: CASSSQGSANTGELFF. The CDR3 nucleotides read TGTGCCAGCAGCTCCCAGGGTTCGGCGAACACCGGGGAGCTGTTTTTT.

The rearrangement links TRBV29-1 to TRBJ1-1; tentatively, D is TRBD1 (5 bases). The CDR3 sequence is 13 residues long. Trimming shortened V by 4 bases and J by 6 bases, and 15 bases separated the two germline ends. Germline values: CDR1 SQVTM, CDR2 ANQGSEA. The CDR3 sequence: CSVVGARWSEAFF. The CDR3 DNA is TGCAGCGTTGTAGGGGCCAGGTGGTCTGAAGCTTTCTTT.

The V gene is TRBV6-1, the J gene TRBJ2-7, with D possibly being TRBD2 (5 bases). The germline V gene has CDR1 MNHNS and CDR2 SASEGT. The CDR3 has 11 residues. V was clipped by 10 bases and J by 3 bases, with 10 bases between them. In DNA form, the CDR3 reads TGTGCCACCAAGGGAGTCTACGAGCAGTACTTC. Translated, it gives CATKGVYEQYF.

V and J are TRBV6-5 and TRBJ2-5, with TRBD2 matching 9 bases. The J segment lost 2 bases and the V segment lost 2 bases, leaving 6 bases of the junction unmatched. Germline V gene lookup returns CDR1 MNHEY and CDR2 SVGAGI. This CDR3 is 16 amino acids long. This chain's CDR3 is CASSYRLAETQETQYF. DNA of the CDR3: TGTGCCAGCAGTTACCGACTAGCGGAGACACAAGAGACCCAGTACTTC.

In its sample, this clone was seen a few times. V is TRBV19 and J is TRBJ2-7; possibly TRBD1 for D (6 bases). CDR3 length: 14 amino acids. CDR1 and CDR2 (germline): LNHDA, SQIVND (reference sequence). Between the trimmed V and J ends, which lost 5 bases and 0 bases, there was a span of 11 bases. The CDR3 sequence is CASSPRQDSYEQYF. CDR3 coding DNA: TGTGCCAGTAGTCCGCGACAGGACTCCTACGAGCAGTACTTC.

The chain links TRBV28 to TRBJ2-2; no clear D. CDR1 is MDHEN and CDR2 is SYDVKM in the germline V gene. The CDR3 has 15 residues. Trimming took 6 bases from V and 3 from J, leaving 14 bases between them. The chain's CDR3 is CASSPPETYTGELFF. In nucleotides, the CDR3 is TGTGCCAGCAGCCCCCCAGAAACGTACACCGGGGAGCTGTTTTTT.

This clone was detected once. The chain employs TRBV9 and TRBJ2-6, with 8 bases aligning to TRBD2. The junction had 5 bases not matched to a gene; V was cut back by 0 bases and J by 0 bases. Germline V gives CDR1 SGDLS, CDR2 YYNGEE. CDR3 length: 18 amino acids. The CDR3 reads CASSVVSSGASGANVLTF. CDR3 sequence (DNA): TGTGCCAGCAGCGTAGTCAGTAGCGGGGCCTCTGGGGCCAACGTCCTGACTTTC.

This CDR3 reads CASRKSGQGYSPLHF. CDR3 in DNA: TGTGCCAGTAGGAAATCAGGACAGGGGTATTCACCCCTCCACTTT. The chain employs TRBV19 and TRBJ1-6; 9 nucleotides align to TRBD1. V dropped 6 bases and J dropped 8; count of bases not matched to a gene: 8. CDR1 is LNHDA, CDR2 SQIVND, per germline (reference sequence). The CDR3 sequence is 15 residues long.

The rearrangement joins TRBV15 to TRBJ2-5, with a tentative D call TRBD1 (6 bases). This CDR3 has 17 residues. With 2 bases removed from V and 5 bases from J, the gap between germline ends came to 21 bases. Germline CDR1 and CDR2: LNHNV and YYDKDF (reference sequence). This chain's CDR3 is CATSRPPRNEGVETQYF. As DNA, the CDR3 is TGTGCCACCAGCAGACCCCCCCGAAACGAGGGGGTCGAGACCCAGTACTTC.

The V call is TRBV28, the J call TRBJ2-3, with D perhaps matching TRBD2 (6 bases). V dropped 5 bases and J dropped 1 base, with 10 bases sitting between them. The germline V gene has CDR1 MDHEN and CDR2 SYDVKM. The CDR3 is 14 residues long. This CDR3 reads CASSPRGGTDTQYF. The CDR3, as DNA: TGTGCCAGCAGTCCGCGGGGAGGCACAGATACGCAGTATTTT.

CDR3: CASPGGLNYGYTF. The CDR3 DNA follows: TGTGCCAGCCCAGGTGGTCTTAACTATGGCTACACCTTC. The gene calls are TRBV6-1 and TRBJ1-2; D uncertain. Trimming took 8 bases from V and 1 from J, leaving 11 bases between them. Germline V gene lookup returns CDR1 MNHNS and CDR2 SASEGT. The CDR3 runs 13 residues.

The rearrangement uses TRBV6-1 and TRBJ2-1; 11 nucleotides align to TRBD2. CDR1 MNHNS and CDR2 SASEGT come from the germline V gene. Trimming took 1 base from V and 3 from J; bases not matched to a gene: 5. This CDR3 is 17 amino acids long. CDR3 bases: TGTGCCAGCAGTGAAGGCCTAGCGGGGGGCCTCTACAATGAGCAGTTCTTC. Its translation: CASSEGLAGGLYNEQFF.

The CDR3 nucleotides are TGTGCCAGCAGCTCCCCGGGACAGGGTATTCAGCCCCAGCATTTT. Amino acids: CASSSPGQGIQPQHF. This rearrangement joins TRBV7-8 to TRBJ1-5; 9 positions match TRBD1. Per the germline V gene, CDR1 is SGHVS and CDR2 is FQNEAQ. With 4 bases clipped from V and 6 bases from J, the junction kept 7 bases outside the gene matches. CDR3 length: 15 residues.

The CDR3 sequence is CASSESRQSPLYNEQFF. CDR3 nucleotide sequence: TGTGCCAGCAGTGAATCTCGACAGAGCCCCCTTTACAATGAGCAGTTCTTC. The chain recombines TRBV25-1 with TRBJ2-1, with a possible D match to TRBD1 (5 bases). The germline gives CDR1 MGHDK, CDR2 SYGVNS. The CDR3 is 17 residues long. Trimming removed 1 base from V and 4 bases from J, with 17 bases in between.

CDR3 region: CASSTLDMAHEQYF. CDR3 bases: TGTGCCAGCAGCACGCTTGACATGGCCCACGAGCAGTACTTC. The chain joins TRBV5-4 to TRBJ2-7, with D unclear. CDR3 length: 14 residues. The ends were cut back, 4 bases at V and 5 bases at J, with 16 bases in the middle. Germline values: CDR1 SGHNT, CDR2 YYREEE (reference sequence).

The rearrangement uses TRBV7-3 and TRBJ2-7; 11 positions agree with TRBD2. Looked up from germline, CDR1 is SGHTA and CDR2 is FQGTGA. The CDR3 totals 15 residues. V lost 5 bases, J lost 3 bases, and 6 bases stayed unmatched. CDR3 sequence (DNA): TGTGCCAGCAGCCCCGGGACTAGCGGAATCTACGAGCAGTACTTC. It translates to CASSPGTSGIYEQYF.

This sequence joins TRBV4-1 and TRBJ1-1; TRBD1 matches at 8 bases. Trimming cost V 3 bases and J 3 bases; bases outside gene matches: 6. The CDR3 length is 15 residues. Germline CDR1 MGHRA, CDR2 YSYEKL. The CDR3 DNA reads TGCGCCAGCAGCCAGCAGGGGGCCGAGGACACTGAAGCTTTCTTT. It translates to CASSQQGAEDTEAFF.

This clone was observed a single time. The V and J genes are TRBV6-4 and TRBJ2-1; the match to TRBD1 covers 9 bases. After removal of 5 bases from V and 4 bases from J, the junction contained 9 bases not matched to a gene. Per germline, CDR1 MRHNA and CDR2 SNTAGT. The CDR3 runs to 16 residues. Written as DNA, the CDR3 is TGTGCCAGCAGTCTAGGGGGGGACAGGGTATACAATGAGCAGTTCTTC. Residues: CASSLGGDRVYNEQFF.

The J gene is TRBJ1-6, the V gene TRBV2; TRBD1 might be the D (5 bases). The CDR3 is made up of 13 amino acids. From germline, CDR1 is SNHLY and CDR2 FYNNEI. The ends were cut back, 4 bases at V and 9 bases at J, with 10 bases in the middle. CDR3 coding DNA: TGTGCCAGCAGTGGTCGGGGGACTTCACCCCTCCACTTT. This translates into CASSGRGTSPLHF.

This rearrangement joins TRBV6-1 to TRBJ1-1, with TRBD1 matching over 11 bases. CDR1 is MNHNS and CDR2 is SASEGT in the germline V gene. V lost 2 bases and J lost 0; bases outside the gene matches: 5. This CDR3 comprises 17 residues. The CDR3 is CASSERGTGGLNTEAFF. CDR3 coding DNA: TGTGCCAGCAGTGAAAGGGGGACAGGGGGTTTGAACACTGAAGCTTTCTTT.

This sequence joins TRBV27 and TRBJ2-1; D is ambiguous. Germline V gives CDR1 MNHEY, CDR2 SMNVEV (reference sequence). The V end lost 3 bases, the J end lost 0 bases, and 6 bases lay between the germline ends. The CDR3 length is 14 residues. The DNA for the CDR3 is TGTGCCAGCAGTTTCGAGAGCTCCTACAATGAGCAGTTCTTC. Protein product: CASSFESSYNEQFF.